This T cell receptor (beta chain) was profiled in a study of human T cells and chemical hapten exposure. The overall study: Variability of per-sample TCR yields stemmed mainly from small differences in pooled library volume. Study-wide findings and caveats: TCRs at high frequency, those above 1 in 1000, did not change with DPC sensitization.

Library preparation tagged each individual cDNA molecule with a unique molecular identifier. As originally analysed: From roughly 23,000 to 700,000 TCRs were found per sample, with a median of about 96,000. TCRdb independently ran MiXCR on the RACE reads; one entry per CDR3 protein. The V and J calls here are based on TCRdb, not the publication. The sample gives about 31,000 distinct CDR3 sequences, less than 8% of which show up once; approximately 10% is in the top ten. In germline, CDR1 is SNHLY, CDR2 FYNNEI. There are 14 residues in the CDR3. With 4 bases clipped from V and 4 bases from J, the junction kept 4 bases outside the gene matches. Specified time point: healthy volunteer bleed at 2 weeks. Sequencing started from total RNA isolated from unfractionated whole blood. A few counts support this clonotype. Its antigen is currently unknown.

The sequence was obtained from a human donor in good health. Some clones in this sample may be carry-over from other donors' samples. The sequenced sample was whole blood. The rearrangement links TRBV2 to TRBJ2-1; 7 bases align to TRBD2. The CDR3 sequence: CASSGLAEYNEQFF. CDR3 nucleotide sequence: TGTGCCAGCAGTGGACTAGCCGAATACAATGAGCAGTTCTTC.